Each of the 16 T cell receptor beta chains below was sequenced from the same sample in a study of graft-versus-host responses after intestinal transplantation (dated by TCRdb to the early 2020s). Reading the label with the study, this specimen's time point is: cells obtained before transplantation from donor or recipient. Library generation was performed with the immunoSEQ multiplex PCR assay. TCRdb holds this immuneACCESS table with in-frame rearrangements only. Some clones are missing; in checked studies, unresolved V genes explain under half, and the rest has no known cause. The sample data list 50,000 to 75,000 clones, and around 93% of these were observed just once. Of the sample, around 0.4% falls within the top ten clones. For these receptors, no antigen is known. Material: unstimulated CD4+ T cells sorted from spleen or lymph node cells, obtained before transplant. These receptors were taken from a human donor who was the organ donor for an intestinal transplant.

This chain joins TRBV7-9 and TRBJ1-6; D is uncertain. The germline V gene encodes CDR1 SEHNR and CDR2 FQNEAQ (reference sequence). V was cut by 1 base and J by 9 bases, with 10 bases left in between. The CDR3 loop spans 14 amino acids. The CDR3 region has the DNA TGTGCCAGCAGCTTAGAGGCGGGAGGTTCACCCCTCCACTTT. Amino acids: CASSLEAGGSPLHF.

V is TRBV5-4 and J is TRBJ2-5, with a possible D match to TRBD2 (6 bases). The germline V gene encodes CDR1 SGHNT and CDR2 YYREEE (reference sequence). The CDR3 runs 16 residues. The ends were cut back, 5 bases at V and 2 bases at J, with 19 bases in the middle. The CDR3 DNA is TGTGCCAGCAGGGCTGGGCGCGGGGATATACAAGAGACCCAGTACTTC. Its protein product is CASRAGRGDIQETQYF.

The rearrangement uses TRBV7-2 and TRBJ2-1, with 14 bases aligning to TRBD2. This CDR3 spans 17 amino acids. The ends lost 5 bases at V and 5 bases at J; junction bases unmatched: 8. Germline V gives CDR1 SGHTA, CDR2 FQGNSA. CDR3: CASSLRLAGGPNNEQFF. CDR3 DNA sequence: TGTGCCAGCAGCCTACGACTAGCGGGGGGGCCAAACAATGAGCAGTTCTTC.

This chain joins TRBV11-2 and TRBJ2-1; D may match TRBD1 or TRBD2 (5 bases each). The V gene's germline CDR1 is SGHAT and CDR2 FQNNGV. This CDR3 spans 14 amino acids. Trimming shortened V by 1 base and J by 5 bases, and 9 bases separated the two germline ends. The DNA for the CDR3 is TGTGCCAGCAGCTTAGGGGGGAGTAACAATGAGCAGTTCTTC. Translation: CASSLGGSNNEQFF.

The V call is TRBV7-2, the J call TRBJ2-2; TRBD1 agrees at 7 bases. Germline-derived CDR1 and CDR2 are SGHTA and FQGNSA. The CDR3 is made up of 13 amino acids. Losses at the gene ends were 6 bases for V and 5 bases for J; bases not matched to a gene: 3. CDR3 in DNA: TGTGCCAGCAGTTCAGGGGGAACCGGGGAGCTGTTTTTT. Translating it yields CASSSGGTGELFF.

The chain combines TRBV27 with TRBJ2-7; 10 bases fit TRBD1. Looked up from germline, CDR1 is MNHEY and CDR2 is SMNVEV (reference sequence). After removal of 4 bases from V and 6 bases from J, the junction contained 9 bases not matched to a gene. The CDR3 sequence is 15 residues long. The CDR3 bases are TGTGCCAGCAGTTCCCCCGGGACAGGGGAGGCCGAGCAGTACTTC. The encoded protein is CASSSPGTGEAEQYF.

Only one count was recorded for this clone. The chain employs TRBV7-9 and TRBJ1-6; maybe TRBD1 (6 bases). CDR3 length: 13 amino acids. V shed 5 bases and J shed 13 bases, with 15 bases lying between them. Per the germline V gene, CDR1 is SEHNR and CDR2 is FQNEAQ (reference sequence). As DNA, the CDR3 is TGTGCCAGCAGCCACACCATTCAGGGGCCCCTCCACTTT. Its protein is CASSHTIQGPLHF.

This chain uses TRBV4-3 with TRBJ2-7, with D uncertain. The germline V gene encodes CDR1 LGHNA and CDR2 YSLEER. Trimming left V 0 bases short and J 2 bases short, with 11 bases between. There are 15 residues in the CDR3. The CDR3 here is CASSQDRDGTYEQYF. In DNA form, the CDR3 reads TGCGCCAGCAGCCAAGATCGCGACGGAACCTACGAGCAGTACTTC.

V usage is TRBV5-1 and J usage is TRBJ2-5, with 13 bases aligning to TRBD2. This CDR3 spans 17 amino acids. V lost 4 bases to trimming and J lost 2 bases; unmatched junction nucleotides: 8. Germline assignment: CDR1 SGHRS and CDR2 YFSETQ. The CDR3 spells CASSPPRLAGGQETQYF. CDR3 nucleotides: TGCGCCAGCAGCCCACCCAGACTAGCGGGGGGTCAAGAGACCCAGTACTTC. Full variable domain (missing parts from reference TRBV5-1 and TRBJ2-5): KAGVTQTPRYLIKTRGQQVTLSCSPISGHRSVSWYQQTPGQGLQFLFEYFSETQRNKGNFPGRFSGRQFSNSRSEMNVSTLELGDSALYLCASSPPRLAGGQETQYFGPGTRLLVL.

This clone was seen once. The V and J genes are TRBV14 and TRBJ2-3; no firm D call. Trimming took 4 bases from V and 4 from J, leaving 12 bases between them. The CDR3 contains 14 residues. Per germline, CDR1 SGHDN and CDR2 FVKESK. The CDR3 bases are TGTGCCAGCAGCCGAGAGTTAAAAGCAGATACGCAGTATTTT. Protein product: CASSRELKADTQYF.

About this clone itself: At one end the junction does not follow the germline gene, possibly because of a read error. This sequence joins TRBV7-9 and TRBJ2-3; perhaps TRBD1 as D (6 bases). The V gene's germline CDR1 is SEHNR and CDR2 FQNEAQ (reference sequence). This CDR3 is 15 amino acids long. DNA of the CDR3: TGTGCCAACAGCAAACAGGGTCGCAGTCTAGATACGCAGTATTTT. Encoded protein: CANSKQGRSLDTQYF.

The rearrangement joins TRBV5-5 to TRBJ2-5, with 8 bases fitting TRBD2. V lost 1 base and J lost 2; bases outside the gene matches: 10. The CDR3 runs 17 residues. In germline, CDR1 is SGHKS, CDR2 YYEKEE (reference sequence). Here the CDR3 reads CASSLRLLAEVQETQYF. As DNA, the CDR3 is TGTGCCAGCAGCTTGCGTTTACTAGCGGAGGTTCAAGAGACCCAGTACTTC.

The chain carries TRBV4-2 and TRBJ2-4; perhaps TRBD1 as D (7 bases). The germline V gene has CDR1 LGHNA and CDR2 YNFKEQ. V lost 0 bases and J lost 8, with 14 bases in between. The CDR3 sequence is 15 residues long. The CDR3 region has the DNA TGTGCCAGCAGCCAAGAAGGAGGGGGCGCGGACATTCAGTACTTC. It codes for CASSQEGGGADIQYF.

V is TRBV19 and J is TRBJ2-3; D gene unclear. The germline gives CDR1 LNHDA, CDR2 SQIVND (reference sequence). Trimming left V 1 base short and J 0 bases short, with 5 bases between. This CDR3 spans 14 amino acids. The CDR3 region has the DNA TGTGCCAGTAGTATAGGTAGAAGCACAGATACGCAGTATTTT. This sequence encodes CASSIGRSTDTQYF.

The J gene is TRBJ2-5, the V gene TRBV18; tentative D call: TRBD2 (7 bases). The J call may be faulty, since TRBJ2-7 better matches the DNA end. The germline gives CDR1 KGHSH, CDR2 LQKENI. The CDR3 is 15 amino acids. CDR3 sequence (DNA): TGTGCCAGCTCACCACCGGGGGGGGCCTCTCGCGAGCAGTACTTC. Translating gives CASSPPGGASREQYF.

The V call is TRBV30, the J call TRBJ1-1; the D is unclear. The CDR3 totals 13 residues. CDR1 and CDR2 from the germline V gene are GTSNPN and SVGIG (reference sequence). V shed 1 base and J shed 1 base, with 7 bases lying between them. CDR3 sequence reads: CAWSGMGNTEAFF. The CDR3 DNA sequence: TGTGCCTGGAGTGGGATGGGGAACACTGAAGCTTTCTTT.